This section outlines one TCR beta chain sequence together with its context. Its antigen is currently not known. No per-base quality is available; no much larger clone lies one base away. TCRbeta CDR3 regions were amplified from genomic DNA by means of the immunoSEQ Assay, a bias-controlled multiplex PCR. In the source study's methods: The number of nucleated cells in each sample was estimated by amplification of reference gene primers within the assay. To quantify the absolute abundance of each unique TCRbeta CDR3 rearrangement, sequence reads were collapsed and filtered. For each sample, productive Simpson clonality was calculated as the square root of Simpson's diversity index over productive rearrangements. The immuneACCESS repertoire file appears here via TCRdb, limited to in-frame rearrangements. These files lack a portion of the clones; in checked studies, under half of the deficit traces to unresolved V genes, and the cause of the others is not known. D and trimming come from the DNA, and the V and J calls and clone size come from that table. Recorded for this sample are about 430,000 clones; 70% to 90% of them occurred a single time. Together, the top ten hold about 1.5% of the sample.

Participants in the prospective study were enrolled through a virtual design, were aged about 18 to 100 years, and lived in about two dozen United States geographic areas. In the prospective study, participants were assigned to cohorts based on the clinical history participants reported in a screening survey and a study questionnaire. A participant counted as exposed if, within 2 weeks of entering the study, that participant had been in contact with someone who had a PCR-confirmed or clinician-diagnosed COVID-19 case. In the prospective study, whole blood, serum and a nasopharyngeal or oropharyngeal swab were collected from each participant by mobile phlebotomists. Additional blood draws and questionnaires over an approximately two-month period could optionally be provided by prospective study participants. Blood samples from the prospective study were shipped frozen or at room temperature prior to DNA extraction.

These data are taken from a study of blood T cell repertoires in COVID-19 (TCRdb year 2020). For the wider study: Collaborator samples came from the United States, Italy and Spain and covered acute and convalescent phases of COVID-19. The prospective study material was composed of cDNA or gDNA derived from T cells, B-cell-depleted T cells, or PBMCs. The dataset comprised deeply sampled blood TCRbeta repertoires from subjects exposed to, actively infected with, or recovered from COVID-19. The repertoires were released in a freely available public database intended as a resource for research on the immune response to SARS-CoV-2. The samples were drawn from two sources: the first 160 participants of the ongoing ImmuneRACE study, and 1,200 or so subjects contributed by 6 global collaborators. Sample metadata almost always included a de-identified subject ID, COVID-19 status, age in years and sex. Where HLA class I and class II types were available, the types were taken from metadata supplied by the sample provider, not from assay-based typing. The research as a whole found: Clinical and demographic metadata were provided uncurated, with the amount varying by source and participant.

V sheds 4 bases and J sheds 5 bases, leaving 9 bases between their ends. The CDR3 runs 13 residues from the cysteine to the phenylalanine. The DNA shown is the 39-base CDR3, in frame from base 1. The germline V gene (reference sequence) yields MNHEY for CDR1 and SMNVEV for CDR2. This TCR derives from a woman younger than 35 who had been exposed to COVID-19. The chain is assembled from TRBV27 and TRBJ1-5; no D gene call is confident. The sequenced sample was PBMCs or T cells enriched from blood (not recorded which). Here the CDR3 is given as CASSSGSYQPQHF. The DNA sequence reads TGTGCCAGCAGTTCCGGTTCTTATCAGCCCCAGCATTTT.